These 10 T cell receptor beta chains originate from one sample sequenced in a study of human T cells and chemical hapten exposure. TCRdb redid the calling of the RACE reads with MiXCR, one entry per CDR3 protein. The sample contains over 85,000 distinct CDR3 sequences, 9.3% of which appear only once. The time point is: patch test 2, 6 weeks after DPC sensitization. The treatment: therapeutic diphenylcyclopropenone sensitization with weekly scalp DPC. Sequencing used whole blood, obtained in connection with sensitization to the hapten diphenylcyclopropenone (DPC). The receptor set was obtained from a woman in her thirties or forties with alopecia areata. Some clones in this sample may be carry-over from other donors' samples.

This clonotype was picked up many times. This chain links TRBV19 with TRBJ2-7; no firm D call. This CDR3 is 14 amino acids long. V was shortened by 9 bases and J by 2 bases, with 17 bases between the two germline ends. Germline V gives CDR1 LNHDA, CDR2 SQIVND (reference sequence). The CDR3 DNA reads TGTGCCAGCCGCCCTTCATGGGAAACCTACGAGCAGTACTTC. Translated, it gives CASRPSWETYEQYF.

The chain recombines TRBV7-9 with TRBJ2-2, with D possibly being TRBD1 (5 bases). This CDR3 comprises 13 residues. The V and J ends lost 4 bases and 5 bases respectively, with 8 bases between them. From germline, CDR1 is SEHNR and CDR2 FQNEAQ (reference sequence). DNA for the CDR3: TGTGCCAGCAGCTCACAGGAAACCGGGGAGCTGTTTTTT. It specifies CASSSQETGELFF.

This clonotype has ten or more counts. This rearrangement joins TRBV4-2 to TRBJ2-2, with 7 bases lining up with TRBD2. Germline V gives CDR1 LGHNA, CDR2 YNFKEQ. V trimming: 8 bases; J trimming: 6 bases; junction bases outside the gene matches: 9. The CDR3 consists of 14 residues. The CDR3 here is CASGKGEGAGELFF. Written as DNA, the CDR3 is TGTGCCAGCGGCAAAGGGGAGGGTGCCGGGGAGCTGTTTTTT.

The chain uses TRBV7-6 and TRBJ2-7; the match to TRBD1 covers 7 bases. The CDR3 is 13 amino acids. Germline V gene lookup returns CDR1 SGHVS and CDR2 FNYEAQ. Trimming cost V 0 bases and J 6 bases; bases outside gene matches: 2. CDR3 region: CASSLADRVEQYF. The CDR3 coding sequence is TGTGCCAGCAGCTTAGCCGACAGGGTCGAGCAGTACTTC.

This chain connects TRBV29-1 to TRBJ2-1; TRBD1 agrees at 7 bases. V shed 7 bases and J 4 bases; nucleotides not matched to a gene: 13. This CDR3 region has 15 residues. Germline CDR1 reads SQVTM; CDR2 reads ANQGSEA. CDR3 DNA: TGCAGCGCTACGAGACAGGGCCCCGGATACAATGAGCAGTTCTTC. Translating it yields CSATRQGPGYNEQFF.

Ten or more counts support this clonotype. V and J are TRBV6-1 and TRBJ2-7; D possibly corresponds to TRBD2 (5 bases). V was cut by 1 base and J by 0 bases, with 13 bases left in between. Germline V gene data show CDR1 as MNHNS and CDR2 as SASEGT. The CDR3 loop spans 16 amino acids. For the CDR3, the DNA is TGTGCCAGCAGTGAAGTTGCCCTTAGCGACTCCTACGAGCAGTACTTC. This translates into CASSEVALSDSYEQYF.

This clonotype was recorded many times. The chain recombines TRBV6-5 with TRBJ2-3; D is ambiguous. This CDR3 region has 14 residues. Germline lookup yields CDR1 MNHEY and CDR2 SVGAGI. Trimming pared 0 bases from V and 2 bases from J, leaving 6 bases between. CDR3: CASSYSEDTDTQYF. As DNA, the CDR3 is TGTGCCAGCAGTTACTCGGAAGACACAGATACGCAGTATTTT.

The DNA for the CDR3 is TGTGCCAGCAGCCCACCAGATCCGGGACTCCTCGCCTACGAGCAGTACTTC. It yields the protein CASSPPDPGLLAYEQYF. This chain connects TRBV7-2 to TRBJ2-7; D may be TRBD2 (6 bases). Looked up from germline, CDR1 is SGHTA and CDR2 is FQGNSA. V was pared by 5 bases and J by 2 bases, with 22 bases between. The CDR3 runs to 17 residues. Combining the CDR3 with reference TRBV7-2 and TRBJ2-7 gives the whole variable domain GAGVSQSPSNKVTEKGKDVELRCDPISGHTALYWYRQSLGQGLEFLIYFQGNSAPDKSGLPSDRFSAERTGGSVSTLTIQRTQQEDSAVYLCASSPPDPGLLAYEQYFGPGTRLTVT.

V gene TRBV3-1 combines with J gene TRBJ2-7; 8 positions match TRBD1. This CDR3 is 12 amino acids long. Germline trimming cut 4 bases from V and 6 bases from J; bases unmatched to any gene: 2. Germline CDR1 LGHDT, CDR2 YNNKEL (reference sequence). CDR3 in amino acids: CASSRQGTEQYF. As DNA, the CDR3 is TGTGCCAGCAGCCGACAGGGGACCGAGCAGTACTTC.

This clonotype has ten or more counts. V usage is TRBV27 and J usage is TRBJ1-1; D is uncertain. Trimming shortened V by 0 bases and J by 3 bases, and 5 bases separated the two germline ends. The CDR3 loop spans 13 amino acids. Germline CDR1 and CDR2: MNHEY and SMNVEV (reference sequence). The CDR3 loop reads CASSLSGDTEAFF. DNA for the CDR3: TGTGCCAGCAGTTTATCTGGGGACACTGAAGCTTTCTTT.